The 20 T cell receptor beta chains in this list originate from one sample, sequenced in a study of T cell changes during pregnancy in multiple sclerosis (dated by TCRdb to about 2019). The library relied on the immunoSEQ multiplex PCR assay. The table was pulled from immuneACCESS by TCRdb, which kept in-frame rearrangements only. Such tables lose some clones; where checked, under half of the loss comes from unresolved V genes, and the rest has no known cause. Across this sample there are some 66,000 clones, with roughly nine tenths seen only once. The ten most abundant clones make up roughly 5% of the sample. Material: CD8+ T cells from peripheral blood mononuclear cells, obtained before pregnancy. Receptor source: a female donor with multiple sclerosis, enrolled in a pregnancy study.

This chain joins TRBV9 and TRBJ2-1; 8 nucleotides align to TRBD1. With 0 bases clipped from V and 0 bases from J, the junction kept 2 bases outside the gene matches. Germline lookup yields CDR1 SGDLS and CDR2 YYNGEE. CDR3 size: 16 residues. CDR3 nucleotides: TGTGCCAGCAGCGTAGACAGGGGGAGCTCCTACAATGAGCAGTTCTTC. Residues: CASSVDRGSSYNEQFF. The full variable domain, in which reference TRBV9 and TRBJ2-1 provide the parts outside the CDR3, is DSGVTQTPKHLITATGQRVTLRCSPRSGDLSVYWYQQSLDQGLQFLIQYYNGEERAKGNILERFSAQQFPDLHSELNLSSLELGDSALYFCASSVDRGSSYNEQFFGPGTRLTVL.

As for this clone: Compared with germline, one end of the junction differs, possibly owing to a read error. The genes are TRBV9 and TRBJ1-1; D is ambiguous. CDR1 SGDLS and CDR2 YYNGEE come from the germline V gene. CDR3 length: 11 amino acids. The CDR3 DNA reads as TGTGCCAGCAGCGGATCAGGTACCTATGAATTT. It encodes CASSGSGTYEF.

V and J are TRBV5-6 and TRBJ2-3; D unclear. Trimming shortened V by 4 bases and J by 2 bases, and 8 bases separated the two germline ends. The CDR3 covers 13 residues. CDR1 is SGHDT and CDR2 is YYEEEE in the germline V gene. The DNA of the CDR3 is TGTGCCAGCAGCACGACTCACACAGATACGCAGTATTTT. Translating it yields CASSTTHTDTQYF.

The chain carries TRBV10-3 and TRBJ1-6; 8 bases fit TRBD1. The CDR3 spans 16 residues. Trimming removed 0 bases from V and 6 bases from J; junction bases left unmatched: 4. The germline CDR1 and CDR2 sequences are ENHRY and SYGVKD. The CDR3 region is CAISESTDRVNSPLHF. For the CDR3, the DNA is TGTGCCATCAGTGAGTCGACGGACAGGGTTAATTCACCCCTCCACTTT.

The J gene is TRBJ1-3, the V gene TRBV27; TRBD1 is a possible D gene (5 bases). From germline, CDR1 is MNHEY and CDR2 SMNVEV (reference sequence). The CDR3 totals 16 residues. Trimming pared 2 bases from V and 0 bases from J, leaving 11 bases between. This CDR3 reads CASSLRDGSSGNTIYF. The CDR3 DNA follows: TGTGCCAGCAGTTTAAGGGACGGGAGCTCTGGAAACACCATATATTTT.

This sequence joins TRBV6-5 and TRBJ2-6; D uncertain. The V gene's germline CDR1 is MNHEY and CDR2 SVGAGI. This CDR3 comprises 15 residues. Between the trimmed V and J ends, which lost 5 bases and 1 base, there was a span of 9 bases. CDR3 region: CASSIFPSGANVLTF. In nucleotides, the CDR3 is TGTGCCAGCAGTATTTTCCCATCTGGGGCCAACGTCCTGACTTTC.

This chain links TRBV9 with TRBJ1-2; tentative D call: TRBD1 (5 bases). This CDR3 spans 15 amino acids. Trimming shortened V by 3 bases and J by 3 bases, and 15 bases separated the two germline ends. Germline V gene sequence: CDR1 SGDLS, CDR2 YYNGEE. The chain's CDR3 is CASSGEHLGDYGYTF. CDR3 in DNA: TGTGCCAGCAGCGGTGAGCATCTAGGGGACTATGGCTACACCTTC.

This clone was observed once. The rearrangement links TRBV27 to TRBJ2-5, with 12 bases identical to TRBD1. Trimming removed 5 bases from V and 11 bases from J; junction bases left unmatched: 12. Germline V gives CDR1 MNHEY, CDR2 SMNVEV (reference sequence). The CDR3 runs 15 residues. In DNA form, the CDR3 reads TGTGCCAGCAGTCCTCCCGGGACAGGGGGCTCTATGCAGTACTTC. Its protein is CASSPPGTGGSMQYF.

The V and J genes are TRBV7-8 and TRBJ2-3; 7 nucleotides agree with TRBD2. J gave up 2 bases and V 3 bases, and 2 bases lay outside the gene matches. Per germline, CDR1 SGHVS and CDR2 FQNEAQ. This CDR3 comprises 14 residues. The CDR3 nucleotides are TGTGCCAGCAGCTTGGCGGGGGACACAGATACGCAGTATTTT. Amino acid sequence: CASSLAGDTDTQYF.

The gene calls are TRBV30 and TRBJ2-4; 8 positions agree with TRBD1. After removal of 4 bases from V and 5 bases from J, the junction contained 4 bases not matched to a gene. This CDR3 comprises 13 residues. Germline assignment: CDR1 GTSNPN and CDR2 SVGIG (reference sequence). CDR3 sequence: CAWTPTGENIQYF. The CDR3 coding sequence is TGTGCCTGGACCCCGACAGGGGAAAACATTCAGTACTTC.

The gene calls are TRBV7-8 and TRBJ1-2, with D perhaps matching TRBD1 (6 bases). V was pared by 0 bases and J by 0 bases, with 20 bases between. The CDR3 has 19 residues. The germline CDR1 and CDR2 sequences are SGHVS and FQNEAQ. The CDR3 spells CASSLARSVTGVSNYGYTF. CDR3 DNA: TGTGCCAGCAGCTTAGCCAGGTCTGTGACAGGCGTCTCTAACTATGGCTACACCTTC.

The chain joins TRBV5-6 to TRBJ1-5; 7 nucleotides line up with TRBD1. V trimming: 5 bases; J trimming: 5 bases; junction bases outside the gene matches: 10. CDR3 length: 15 amino acids. CDR1 and CDR2 (germline): SGHDT, YYEEEE. The CDR3 bases are TGTGCCAGCAGTACTGGGACAGAAAAGGATCAGCCCCAGCATTTT. It codes for CASSTGTEKDQPQHF. Based on the CDR3 plus reference TRBV5-6 and TRBJ1-5, the full variable domain is DAGVTQSPTHLIKTRGQQVTLRCSPKSGHDTVSWYQQALGQGPQFIFQYYEEEERQRGNFPDRFSGHQFPNYSSELNVNALLLGDSALYLCASSTGTEKDQPQHFGDGTRLSIL.

This clone was observed a handful of times. The V and J genes are TRBV19 and TRBJ1-5; weak D call: TRBD1 (5 bases). The V end lost 5 bases, the J end lost 1 base, and 12 bases lay between the germline ends. The CDR3 covers 15 residues. CDR1 is LNHDA and CDR2 is SQIVND in the germline V gene (reference sequence). CDR3 DNA sequence: TGTGCCAGTAGTCCAGGGCTCCTCAGCAATCAGCCCCAGCATTTT. Its translation: CASSPGLLSNQPQHF.

The chain recombines TRBV6-5 with TRBJ1-4; D not certain. The CDR3 is 15 amino acids. The V end was cut by 6 bases, the J end by 0 bases, with 11 bases between. Per germline, CDR1 MNHEY and CDR2 SVGAGI. Here the CDR3 reads CASRDTRATNEKLFF. CDR3 nucleotides: TGTGCCAGCAGAGACACCCGTGCAACTAATGAAAAACTGTTTTTT.

This clone was observed a few times. The chain recombines TRBV19 with TRBJ1-1, with 9 bases lining up with TRBD1. Germline V gene sequence: CDR1 LNHDA, CDR2 SQIVND (reference sequence). The CDR3 has 14 residues. Trimming took 6 bases from V and 2 from J; bases not matched to a gene: 4. The CDR3 DNA is TGTGCCAGTAGCCCGACAGGGGGAAACACTGAAGCTTTCTTT. This codes for CASSPTGGNTEAFF.

This chain connects TRBV25-1 to TRBJ2-7, with D possibly being TRBD2 (6 bases). This CDR3 is built from 13 residues. Per germline, CDR1 MGHDK and CDR2 SYGVNS. V lost 5 bases and J lost 5, with 13 bases in between. CDR3: CASSQTTGDEQYF. The CDR3 nucleotides read TGTGCCAGCAGTCAGACCACGGGGGACGAGCAGTACTTC.

The chain recombines TRBV11-2 with TRBJ1-2; 12 nucleotides line up with TRBD1. The germline CDR1 and CDR2 sequences are SGHAT and FQNNGV. Trimming took 1 base from V and 5 from J; bases not matched to a gene: 5. The CDR3 is 16 amino acids. CDR3 in amino acids: CASSLGPGQGAYGYTF. DNA for the CDR3: TGTGCCAGCAGCTTAGGACCGGGACAGGGGGCGTATGGCTACACCTTC.

The V and J genes are TRBV5-5 and TRBJ1-1; 10 bases are shared with TRBD1. Per the germline V gene, CDR1 is SGHKS and CDR2 is YYEKEE (reference sequence). V lost 2 bases to trimming and J lost 3 bases; unmatched junction nucleotides: 4. The CDR3 spans 15 residues. For the CDR3, the DNA is TGTGCCAGCAGCTTTGACGGGACAGGGGACACTGAAGCTTTCTTT. It encodes CASSFDGTGDTEAFF. Variable domain in full (rest from reference TRBV5-5 and TRBJ1-1): DAGVTQSPTHLIKTRGQQVTLRCSPISGHKSVSWYQQVLGQGPQFIFQYYEKEERGRGNFPDRFSARQFPNYSSELNVNALLLGDSALYLCASSFDGTGDTEAFFGQGTRLTVV.

V and J are TRBV13 and TRBJ2-1; D might be TRBD2 (6 bases). There are 18 residues in the CDR3. Trimming removed 1 base at V and 2 bases at J, with 18 bases between. The V gene's germline CDR1 is PRHDT and CDR2 FYEKMQ (reference sequence). CDR3 sequence reads: CASSLESRDSPAYNEQFF. The CDR3 nucleotides are TGTGCCAGCAGCTTAGAATCCCGGGACTCTCCCGCCTACAATGAGCAGTTCTTC.

This clone showed up just a few times. The V call is TRBV4-1, the J call TRBJ2-7; a possible D gene is TRBD1 (5 bases). Germline values: CDR1 MGHRA, CDR2 YSYEKL. The CDR3 consists of 12 residues. V lost 6 bases to trimming and J lost 3 bases, with 9 bases between them. The CDR3 sequence is CASRGQDYEQYF. The DNA of the CDR3 is TGCGCCAGCAGAGGACAAGACTACGAGCAGTACTTC.